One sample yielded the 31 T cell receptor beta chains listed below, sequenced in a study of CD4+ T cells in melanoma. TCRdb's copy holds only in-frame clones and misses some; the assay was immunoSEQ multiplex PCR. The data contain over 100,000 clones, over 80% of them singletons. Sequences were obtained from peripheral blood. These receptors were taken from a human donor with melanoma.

CDR3 sequence reads: CASSPRQEFTGELFF. CDR3 DNA: TGTGCCAGCTCACCGCGACAGGAGTTCACCGGGGAGCTGTTTTTT. V is TRBV18 and J is TRBJ2-2, with D tentatively TRBD1 (6 bases). The V end lost 3 bases, the J end lost 4 bases, and 12 bases lay between the germline ends. The germline V gene has CDR1 KGHSH and CDR2 LQKENI. This CDR3 is built from 15 residues.

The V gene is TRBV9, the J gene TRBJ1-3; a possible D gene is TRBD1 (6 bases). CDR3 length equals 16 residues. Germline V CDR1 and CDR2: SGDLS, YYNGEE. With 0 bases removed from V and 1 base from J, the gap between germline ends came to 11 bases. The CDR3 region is CASSVGYRVSGNTIYF. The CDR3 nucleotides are TGTGCCAGCAGCGTAGGGTACAGGGTATCTGGAAACACCATATATTTT.

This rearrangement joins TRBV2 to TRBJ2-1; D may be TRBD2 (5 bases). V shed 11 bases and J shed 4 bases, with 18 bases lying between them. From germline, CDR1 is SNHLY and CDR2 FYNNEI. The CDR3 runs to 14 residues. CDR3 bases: TGTGCCGGAGGACTTGGGCGGAATTACAATGAGCAGTTCTTC. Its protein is CAGGLGRNYNEQFF.

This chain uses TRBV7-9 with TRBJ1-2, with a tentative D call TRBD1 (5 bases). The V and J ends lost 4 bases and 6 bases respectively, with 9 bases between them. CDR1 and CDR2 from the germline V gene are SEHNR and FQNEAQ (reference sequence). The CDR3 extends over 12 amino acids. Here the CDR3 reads CASSSEGNGYTF. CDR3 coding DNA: TGTGCCAGCAGCTCCGAGGGGAATGGCTACACCTTC.

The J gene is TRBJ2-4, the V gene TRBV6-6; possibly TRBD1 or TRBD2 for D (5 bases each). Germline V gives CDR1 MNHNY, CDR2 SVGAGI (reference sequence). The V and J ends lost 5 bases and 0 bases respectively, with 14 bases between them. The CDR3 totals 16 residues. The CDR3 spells CASSTLGDLAKNIQYF. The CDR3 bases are TGTGCCAGCAGTACCCTCGGGGACCTAGCCAAAAACATTCAGTACTTC.

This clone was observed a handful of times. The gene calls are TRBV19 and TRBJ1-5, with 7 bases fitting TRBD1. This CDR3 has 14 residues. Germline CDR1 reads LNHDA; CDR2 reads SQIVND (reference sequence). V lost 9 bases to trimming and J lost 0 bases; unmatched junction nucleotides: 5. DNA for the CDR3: TGTGCCAGCCACTGGGACAGTAGCAATCAGCCCCAGCATTTT. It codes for CASHWDSSNQPQHF.

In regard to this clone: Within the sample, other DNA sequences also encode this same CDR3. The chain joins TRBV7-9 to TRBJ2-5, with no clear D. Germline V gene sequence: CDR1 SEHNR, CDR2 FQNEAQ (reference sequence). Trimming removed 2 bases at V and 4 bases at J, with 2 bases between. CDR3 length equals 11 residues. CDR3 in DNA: TGTGCCAGCAGCTTATCAGAGACCCAGTACTTC. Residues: CASSLSETQYF.

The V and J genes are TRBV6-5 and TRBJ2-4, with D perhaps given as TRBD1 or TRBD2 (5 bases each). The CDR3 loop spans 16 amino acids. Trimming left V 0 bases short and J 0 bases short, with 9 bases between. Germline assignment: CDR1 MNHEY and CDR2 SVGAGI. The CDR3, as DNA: TGTGCCAGCAGTTACTCGATGGGGACAGCCAAAAACATTCAGTACTTC. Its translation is CASSYSMGTAKNIQYF.

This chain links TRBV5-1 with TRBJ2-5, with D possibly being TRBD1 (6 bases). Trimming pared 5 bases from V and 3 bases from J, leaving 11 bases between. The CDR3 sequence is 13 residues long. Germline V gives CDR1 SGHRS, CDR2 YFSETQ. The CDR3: CASSVSGEETQYF. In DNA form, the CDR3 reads TGCGCCAGCAGTGTGTCAGGGGAAGAGACCCAGTACTTC. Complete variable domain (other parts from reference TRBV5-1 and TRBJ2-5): KAGVTQTPRYLIKTRGQQVTLSCSPISGHRSVSWYQQTPGQGLQFLFEYFSETQRNKGNFPGRFSGRQFSNSRSEMNVSTLELGDSALYLCASSVSGEETQYFGPGTRLLVL.

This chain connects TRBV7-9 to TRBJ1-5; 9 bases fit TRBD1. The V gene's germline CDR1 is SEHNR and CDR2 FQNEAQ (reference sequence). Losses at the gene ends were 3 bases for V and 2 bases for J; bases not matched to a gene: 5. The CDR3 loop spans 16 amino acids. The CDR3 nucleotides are TGTGCCAGCAGCTTTGGACAGGGGATAGGCAATCAGCCCCAGCATTTT. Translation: CASSFGQGIGNQPQHF.

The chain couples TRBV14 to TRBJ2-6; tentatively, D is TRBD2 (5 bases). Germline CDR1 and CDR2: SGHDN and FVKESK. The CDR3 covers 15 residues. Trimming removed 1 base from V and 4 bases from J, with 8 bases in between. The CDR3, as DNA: TGTGCCAGCAGCCAAGGACTACCCGGGGCCAACGTCCTGACTTTC. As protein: CASSQGLPGANVLTF.

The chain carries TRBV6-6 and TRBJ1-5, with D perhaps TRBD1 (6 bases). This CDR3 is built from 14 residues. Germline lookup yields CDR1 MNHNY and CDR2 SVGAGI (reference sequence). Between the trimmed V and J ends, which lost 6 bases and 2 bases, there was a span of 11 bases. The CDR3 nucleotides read TGTGCCAGCAGCATGACAGGTGGCAATCAGCCCCAGCATTTT. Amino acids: CASSMTGGNQPQHF.

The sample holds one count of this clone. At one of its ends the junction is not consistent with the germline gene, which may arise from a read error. CDR3 DNA sequence: TGTGCCAGCAGCCAAGGGTGGGGGTCAGCCCCAAATTTT. It codes for CASSQGWGSAPNF. The rearrangement joins TRBV4-2 to TRBJ1-5; D is perhaps TRBD1 (5 bases). Germline CDR1 and CDR2: LGHNA and YNFKEQ. The length of the CDR3 is 13 residues.

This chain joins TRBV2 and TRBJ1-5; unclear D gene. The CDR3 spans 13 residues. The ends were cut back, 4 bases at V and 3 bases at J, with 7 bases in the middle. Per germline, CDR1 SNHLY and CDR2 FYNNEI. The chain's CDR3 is CASSVLINQPQHF. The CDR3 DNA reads TGTGCCAGCAGTGTACTAATCAATCAGCCCCAGCATTTT.

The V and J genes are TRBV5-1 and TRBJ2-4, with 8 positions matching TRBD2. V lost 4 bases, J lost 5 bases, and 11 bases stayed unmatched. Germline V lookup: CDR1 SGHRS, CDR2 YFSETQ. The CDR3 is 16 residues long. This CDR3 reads CASSREAGGHQNIQYF. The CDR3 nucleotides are TGCGCCAGCAGCCGTGAGGCGGGAGGCCATCAAAACATTCAGTACTTC.

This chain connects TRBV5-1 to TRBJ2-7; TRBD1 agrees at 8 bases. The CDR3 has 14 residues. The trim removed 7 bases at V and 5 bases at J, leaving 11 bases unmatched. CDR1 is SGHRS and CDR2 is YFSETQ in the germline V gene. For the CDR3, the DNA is TGCGCCAGCCAATACTCAGGGGGCAGGAACGAGCAGTACTTC. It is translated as CASQYSGGRNEQYF.

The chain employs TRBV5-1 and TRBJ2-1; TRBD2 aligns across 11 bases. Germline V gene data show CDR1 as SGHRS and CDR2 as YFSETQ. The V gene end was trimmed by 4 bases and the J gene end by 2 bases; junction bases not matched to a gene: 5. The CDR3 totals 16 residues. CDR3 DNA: TGCGCCAGCAGCGGCACGGGACTAGCGGCCTACAATGAGCAGTTCTTC. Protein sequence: CASSGTGLAAYNEQFF.

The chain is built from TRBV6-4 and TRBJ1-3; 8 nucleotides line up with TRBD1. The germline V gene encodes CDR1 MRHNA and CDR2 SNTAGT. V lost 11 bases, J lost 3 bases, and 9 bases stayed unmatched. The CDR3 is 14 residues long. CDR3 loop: CAGPDRGFGNTIYF. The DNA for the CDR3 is TGTGCCGGCCCCGACAGGGGCTTTGGAAACACCATATATTTT.

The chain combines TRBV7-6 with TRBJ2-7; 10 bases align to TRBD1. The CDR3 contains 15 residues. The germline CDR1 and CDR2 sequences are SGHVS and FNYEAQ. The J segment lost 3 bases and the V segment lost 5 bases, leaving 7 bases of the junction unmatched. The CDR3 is CASSRTGTGDYEQYF. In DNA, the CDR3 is TGTGCCAGCAGCCGCACCGGGACAGGGGACTACGAGCAGTACTTC. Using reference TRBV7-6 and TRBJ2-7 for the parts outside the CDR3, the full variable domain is GAGVSQSPRYKVTKRGQDVALRCDPISGHVSLYWYRQALGQGPEFLTYFNYEAQQDKSGLPNDRFSAERPEGSISTLTIQRTEQRDSAMYRCASSRTGTGDYEQYFGPGTRLTVT.

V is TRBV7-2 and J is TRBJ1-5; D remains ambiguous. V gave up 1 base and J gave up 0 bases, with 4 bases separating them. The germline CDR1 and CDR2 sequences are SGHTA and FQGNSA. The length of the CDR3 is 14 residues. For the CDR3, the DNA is TGTGCCAGCAGCTTAGTATATAGCAATCAGCCCCAGCATTTT. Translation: CASSLVYSNQPQHF. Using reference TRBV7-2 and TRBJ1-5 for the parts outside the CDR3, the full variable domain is GAGVSQSPSNKVTEKGKDVELRCDPISGHTALYWYRQSLGQGLEFLIYFQGNSAPDKSGLPSDRFSAERTGGSVSTLTIQRTQQEDSAVYLCASSLVYSNQPQHFGDGTRLSIL.

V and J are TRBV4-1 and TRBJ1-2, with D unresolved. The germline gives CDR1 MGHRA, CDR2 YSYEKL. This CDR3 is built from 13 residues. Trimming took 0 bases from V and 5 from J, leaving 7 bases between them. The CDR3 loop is CASSQEGPYGYTF. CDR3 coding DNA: TGCGCCAGCAGCCAAGAGGGCCCATATGGCTACACCTTC.

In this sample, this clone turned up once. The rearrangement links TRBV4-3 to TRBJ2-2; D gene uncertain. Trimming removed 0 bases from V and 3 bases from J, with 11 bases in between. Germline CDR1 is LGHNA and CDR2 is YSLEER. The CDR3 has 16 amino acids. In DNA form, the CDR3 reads TGCGCCAGCAGCCAAGAGCCGAGCCGTTACACCGGGGAGCTGTTTTTT. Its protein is CASSQEPSRYTGELFF.

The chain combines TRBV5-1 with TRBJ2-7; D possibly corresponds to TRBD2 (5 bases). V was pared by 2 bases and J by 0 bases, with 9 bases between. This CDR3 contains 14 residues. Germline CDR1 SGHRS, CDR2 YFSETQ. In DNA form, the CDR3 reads TGCGCCAGCAGCTTAGTAGGGAGCTCCTACGAGCAGTACTTC. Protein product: CASSLVGSSYEQYF.

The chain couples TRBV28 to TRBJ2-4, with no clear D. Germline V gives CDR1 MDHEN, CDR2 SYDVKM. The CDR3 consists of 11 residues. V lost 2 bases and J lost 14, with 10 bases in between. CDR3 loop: CASSLTTSEYF. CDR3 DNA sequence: TGTGCCAGCAGTTTAACAACCTCGGAGTACTTC.

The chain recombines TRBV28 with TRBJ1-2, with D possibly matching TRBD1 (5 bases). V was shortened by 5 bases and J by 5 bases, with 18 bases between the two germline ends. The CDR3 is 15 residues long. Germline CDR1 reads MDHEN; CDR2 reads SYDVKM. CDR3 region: CASSIMAGRLYGYTF. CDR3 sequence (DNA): TGTGCCAGCAGTATAATGGCGGGACGGCTTTATGGCTACACCTTC.

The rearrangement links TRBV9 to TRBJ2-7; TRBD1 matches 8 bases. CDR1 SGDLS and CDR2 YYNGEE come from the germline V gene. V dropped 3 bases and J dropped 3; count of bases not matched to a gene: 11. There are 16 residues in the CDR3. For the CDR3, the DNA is TGTGCCAGCAGCGCGATACCGGGACAGGCATTCTACGAGCAGTACTTC. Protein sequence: CASSAIPGQAFYEQYF.

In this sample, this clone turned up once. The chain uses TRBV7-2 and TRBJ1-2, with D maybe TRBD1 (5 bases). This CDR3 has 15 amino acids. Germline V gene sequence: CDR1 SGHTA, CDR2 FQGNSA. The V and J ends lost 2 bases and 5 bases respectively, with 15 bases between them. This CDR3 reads CASSLPGREVYGYTF. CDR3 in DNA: TGTGCCAGCAGCTTACCGGGACGCGAGGTGTATGGCTACACCTTC.

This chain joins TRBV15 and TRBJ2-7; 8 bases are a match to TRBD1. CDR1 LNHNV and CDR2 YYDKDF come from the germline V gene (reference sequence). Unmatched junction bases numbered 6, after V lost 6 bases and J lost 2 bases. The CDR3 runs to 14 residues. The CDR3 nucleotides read TGTGCCACCAGTCCCAGGACAGGGCCCTACGAGCAGTACTTC. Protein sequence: CATSPRTGPYEQYF.

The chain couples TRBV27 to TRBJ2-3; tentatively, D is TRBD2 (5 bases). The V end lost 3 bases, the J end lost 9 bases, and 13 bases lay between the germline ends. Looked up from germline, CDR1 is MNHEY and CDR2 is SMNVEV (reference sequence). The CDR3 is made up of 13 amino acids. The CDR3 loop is CASSLVASRTQYF. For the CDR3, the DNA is TGTGCCAGCAGTTTGGTGGCTAGCCGCACGCAGTATTTT.

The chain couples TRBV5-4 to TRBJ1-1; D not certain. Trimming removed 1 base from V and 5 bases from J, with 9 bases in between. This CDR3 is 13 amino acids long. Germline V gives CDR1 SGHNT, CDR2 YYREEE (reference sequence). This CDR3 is CASSLSRDTEAFF. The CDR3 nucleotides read TGTGCCAGCAGCTTGAGTCGGGATACTGAAGCTTTCTTT.

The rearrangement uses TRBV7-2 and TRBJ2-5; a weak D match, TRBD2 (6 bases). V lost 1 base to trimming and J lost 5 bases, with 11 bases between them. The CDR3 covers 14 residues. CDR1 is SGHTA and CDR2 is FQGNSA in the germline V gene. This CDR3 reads CASSLVGLAETQYF. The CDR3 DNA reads TGTGCCAGCAGCTTAGTTGGGCTAGCGGAGACCCAGTACTTC.